Listed below are T cell receptor beta chains from one sample, sequenced in a study of T cell responses to AZD1222 COVID-19 vaccine. The repertoire was sequenced with immunoSEQ multiplex PCR; TCRdb's copy has only in-frame clones and lacks some. The data show 70,000 to 95,000 clones, roughly 86% seen once. Specimen: peripheral blood, collected on day 0 of MenACWY control vaccination. These receptors all stem from an adult in good health. The CDR3 runs from the conserved cysteine through the conserved F or W. The D gene is left open where the match is weak. Rows may omit the clone size; those that give it use once, few, many or a size class.

size: NA; V: TRBV15; J: TRBJ2-2; D: NA; CDR3: CATGGDTNTGELFF; DNA: TGTGCCACCGGGGGCGATACGAACACCGGGGAGCTGTTTTTT
size: NA; V: TRBV7-9; J: TRBJ1-2; D: TRBD1; CDR3: CASSLPDRVYGYTF; DNA: TGTGCCAGCAGCTTACCCGACAGGGTCTATGGCTACACCTTC
size: NA; V: TRBV5-1; J: TRBJ2-5; D: NA; CDR3: CASTVRGHLPRETQYF; DNA: TGCGCCAGCACCGTGCGTGGGCATTTGCCGAGGGAGACCCAGTACTTC
size: NA; V: TRBV11-2; J: TRBJ2-5; D: NA; CDR3: CASSPFLGGPQETQYF; DNA: TGTGCCAGCAGCCCCTTCTTAGGGGGGCCCCAAGAGACCCAGTACTTC
size: NA; V: TRBV6-2/TRBV6-3; J: TRBJ1-1; D: NA; CDR3: CASSYGRLNTEAFF; DNA: TGTGCCAGCAGTTATGGGCGCCTGAACACTGAAGCTTTCTTT
size: NA; V: TRBV11-2; J: TRBJ2-2; D: NA; CDR3: CASSLRTGQGGTGELFF; DNA: TGTGCCAGCAGCTTACGAACGGGCCAGGGGGGCACCGGGGAGCTGTTTTTT
size: NA; V: TRBV13; J: TRBJ2-4; D: TRBD1; CDR3: CASSLQGQGGDIQYF; DNA: TGTGCCAGCAGCTTACAGGGACAGGGTGGGGACATTCAGTACTTC
size: NA; V: TRBV3-1/TRBV3-2; J: TRBJ2-2; D: TRBD2; CDR3: CASSQISGGASTGELFF; DNA: TGTGCCAGCAGCCAAATTAGCGGGGGGGCCAGCACCGGGGAGCTGTTTTTT
size: NA; V: TRBV7-9; J: TRBJ1-1; D: NA; CDR3: CASSLQDLGGAEAFF; DNA: TGTGCCAGCAGCTTACAGGACCTGGGAGGCGCTGAAGCTTTCTTT
size: NA; V: TRBV9; J: TRBJ2-2; D: TRBD1; CDR3: CASTRDRGSGELFF; DNA: TGTGCCAGCACAAGGGACAGGGGAAGCGGGGAGCTGTTTTTT
size: NA; V: TRBV4-3; J: TRBJ1-6; D: NA; CDR3: CASSQDRDNSPLHF; DNA: TGCGCCAGCAGCCAAGATAGGGATAATTCACCCCTCCACTTT
size: once; V: TRBV6-2/TRBV6-3; J: TRBJ1-3; D: NA; CDR3: CASSPAVGGMNGNTIYF; DNA: TGTGCCAGCAGTCCGGCGGTCGGGGGCATGAATGGAAACACCATATATTTT
size: NA; V: TRBV6-5; J: TRBJ1-2; D: NA; CDR3: CASSLQGGGYTF; DNA: TGTGCCAGCAGTTTACAGGGTGGGGGCTACACCTTC
size: NA; V: TRBV6-1; J: TRBJ2-3; D: NA; CDR3: CASSEAYTDTQYF; DNA: TGTGCCAGCAGTGAGGCCTACACAGATACGCAGTATTTT
size: NA; V: TRBV6-1; J: TRBJ1-2; D: NA; CDR3: CASSESGRRPGYTF; DNA: TGTGCCAGCAGTGAGTCCGGCCGGCGTCCTGGCTACACCTTC
size: NA; V: TRBV19; J: TRBJ1-6; D: NA; CDR3: CASMSGDHSPLHF; DNA: TGTGCCAGTATGTCAGGGGATCATTCACCCCTCCACTTT
size: NA; V: TRBV6-1; J: TRBJ1-5; D: NA; CDR3: CASSDERNQPQHF; DNA: TGTGCCAGCAGTGACGAACGCAATCAGCCCCAGCATTTT
size: NA; V: TRBV7-3; J: TRBJ2-3; D: TRBD2; CDR3: CASSSGTRRDTQYF; DNA: TGTGCCAGCAGCTCCGGGACTAGGAGAGATACGCAGTATTTT
size: NA; V: TRBV28; J: TRBJ2-5; D: NA; CDR3: CASSRGVRNGETQYF; DNA: TGTGCCAGCAGCAGAGGTGTAAGGAACGGGGAGACCCAGTACTTC
size: NA; V: TRBV27; J: TRBJ1-6; D: NA; CDR3: CASSPTWQAYNSPLHF; DNA: TGTGCCAGCAGTCCAACATGGCAGGCCTATAATTCACCCCTCCACTTT
size: NA; V: TRBV5-8; J: TRBJ1-5; D: NA; CDR3: CASSRGTDIYSNQPQHF; DNA: TGTGCCAGCAGTCGAGGGACGGATATCTATAGCAATCAGCCCCAGCATTTT
size: NA; V: TRBV6-1; J: TRBJ1-3; D: NA; CDR3: CASSDYRAGSGNTIYF; DNA: TGTGCCAGCAGTGATTACAGGGCCGGCTCTGGAAACACCATATATTTT
size: NA; V: TRBV4-1; J: TRBJ2-1; D: NA; CDR3: CASSQVGPNNEQFF; DNA: TGCGCCAGCAGCCAAGTAGGGCCGAACAATGAGCAGTTCTTC
size: NA; V: TRBV25-1; J: TRBJ2-3; D: NA; CDR3: CASSGGLSTDTQYF; DNA: TGTGCCAGCAGCGGGGGCCTTAGCACAGATACGCAGTATTTT
size: NA; V: TRBV5-1; J: TRBJ2-2; D: TRBD2; CDR3: CASSLGRGGNTGELFF; DNA: TGCGCCAGCAGCTTGGGTCGCGGGGGTAACACCGGGGAGCTGTTTTTT
size: NA; V: TRBV12-5; J: TRBJ1-1; D: NA; CDR3: CASGRYGDLSAFF; DNA: TGTGCTAGTGGCCGGTACGGGGACCTTTCGGCTTTCTTT
size: NA; V: TRBV7-2; J: TRBJ2-3; D: NA; CDR3: CASEIGPGTDTQYF; DNA: TGTGCCAGCGAAATTGGACCGGGCACAGATACGCAGTATTTT
size: NA; V: TRBV30; J: TRBJ2-1; D: NA; CDR3: CAWGLGLGNNEQFF; DNA: TGTGCCTGGGGCCTGGGACTCGGAAACAATGAGCAGTTCTTC
size: once; V: TRBV19; J: TRBJ2-7; D: NA; CDR3: CASSISGVISEQYF; DNA: TGTGCCAGTAGTATTTCAGGGGTGATAAGCGAGCAGTACTTC
size: NA; V: TRBV6-5; J: TRBJ2-1; D: NA; CDR3: CASSHEGGSDNEQFF; DNA: TGTGCCAGCAGTCACGAGGGGGGATCAGACAATGAGCAGTTCTTC
size: NA; V: TRBV10-1; J: TRBJ2-3; D: NA; CDR3: CASILLAYTDTQYF; DNA: TGCGCCAGCATCTTACTAGCCTACACAGATACGCAGTATTTT
size: NA; V: TRBV2; J: TRBJ2-1; D: TRBD1; CDR3: CASRDRVRVEQFF; DNA: TGTGCCAGCAGGGACAGGGTGAGGGTTGAGCAGTTCTTC
size: NA; V: TRBV7-2; J: TRBJ2-1; D: TRBD2; CDR3: CASSLASGGYNEQFF; DNA: TGTGCCAGCAGCTTAGCTAGCGGGGGGTACAATGAGCAGTTCTTC
size: NA; V: TRBV19; J: TRBJ1-1; D: NA; CDR3: CASSSKAKNTEAFF; DNA: TGTGCCAGTAGTAGTAAGGCCAAGAACACTGAAGCTTTCTTT
size: NA; V: TRBV7-9; J: TRBJ1-2; D: NA; CDR3: CASSLDTKNYGYTF; DNA: TGTGCCAGCAGCCTAGACACGAAGAACTATGGCTACACCTTC
size: once; V: TRBV9; J: TRBJ2-2; D: TRBD1; CDR3: CASSVAGTGAGELFF; DNA: TGTGCCAGCAGCGTAGCGGGGACAGGCGCCGGGGAGCTGTTTTTT
size: NA; V: TRBV5-3; J: TRBJ2-2; D: NA; CDR3: CAGLGVTGELFF; DNA: TGTGCCGGCCTAGGGGTCACCGGGGAGCTGTTTTTT
size: NA; V: TRBV7-2; J: TRBJ2-2; D: NA; CDR3: CASSLGRTGELFF; DNA: TGTGCCAGCAGCTTGGGTCGGACCGGGGAGCTGTTTTTT
size: NA; V: TRBV27; J: TRBJ1-2; D: TRBD1; CDR3: CASSLSGDRANYGYTF; DNA: TGTGCCAGCAGTTTATCCGGGGACAGGGCGAACTATGGCTACACCTTC
size: NA; V: TRBV23-1; J: TRBJ1-4; D: NA; CDR3: CAQASRGATNEKLFF; DNA: TGCGCCCAAGCCAGTCGGGGGGCGACTAATGAAAAACTGTTTTTT
size: few; V: TRBV30; J: TRBJ1-1; D: NA; CDR3: CALGAATEAFF; DNA: TGTGCCCTCGGGGCAGCCACTGAAGCTTTCTTT
size: few; V: TRBV3-1/TRBV3-2; J: TRBJ1-1; D: NA; CDR3: CASSQAHRALRNTEAFF; DNA: TGTGCCAGCAGCCAAGCTCACAGGGCCTTAAGGAACACTGAAGCTTTCTTT
size: NA; V: TRBV5-6; J: TRBJ1-4; D: NA; CDR3: CASSFGDNLEKLFF; DNA: TGTGCCAGCAGCTTTGGGGATAACCTTGAAAAACTGTTTTTT
size: NA; V: TRBV11-3; J: TRBJ2-3; D: TRBD2; CDR3: CASSLDFRDYADTQYF; DNA: TGTGCCAGCAGCTTAGATTTCCGGGACTACGCAGATACGCAGTATTTT
size: NA; V: TRBV6-5; J: TRBJ1-2; D: NA; CDR3: CASLGNYGYTF; DNA: TGTGCCAGCCTTGGTAACTATGGCTACACCTTC
size: NA; V: TRBV29-1; J: TRBJ1-2; D: NA; CDR3: CSVGSRTDYGYTF; DNA: TGCAGCGTTGGATCAAGGACAGACTATGGCTACACCTTC
size: NA; V: TRBV6-2/TRBV6-3; J: TRBJ2-1; D: NA; CDR3: CASSPSRGVYNEQFF; DNA: TGTGCCAGCAGTCCATCCCGCGGGGTATACAATGAGCAGTTCTTC
size: NA; V: TRBV10-3; J: TRBJ1-1; D: TRBD1; CDR3: CAISDSGTGMSFF; DNA: TGTGCCATCAGTGACTCCGGGACAGGGATGTCTTTCTTT
size: NA; V: TRBV6-5; J: TRBJ2-4; D: NA; CDR3: CASSSQTSAKNIQYF; DNA: TGTGCCAGCAGTAGCCAGACATCAGCCAAAAACATTCAGTACTTC
size: NA; V: TRBV2; J: TRBJ1-1; D: NA; CDR3: CASSGAGNTEAFF; DNA: TGTGCCAGCAGCGGTGCGGGGAACACTGAAGCTTTCTTT
size: NA; V: TRBV4-1; J: TRBJ1-2; D: NA; CDR3: CASSQDAPGRETF; DNA: TGCGCCAGCAGCCAAGACGCCCCCGGCAGGGAGACCTTC
size: once; V: TRBV4-3; J: TRBJ2-1; D: TRBD2; CDR3: CASSQDWASGGAVNEQFF; DNA: TGCGCCAGCAGCCAAGATTGGGCTAGCGGGGGGGCTGTGAATGAGCAGTTCTTC